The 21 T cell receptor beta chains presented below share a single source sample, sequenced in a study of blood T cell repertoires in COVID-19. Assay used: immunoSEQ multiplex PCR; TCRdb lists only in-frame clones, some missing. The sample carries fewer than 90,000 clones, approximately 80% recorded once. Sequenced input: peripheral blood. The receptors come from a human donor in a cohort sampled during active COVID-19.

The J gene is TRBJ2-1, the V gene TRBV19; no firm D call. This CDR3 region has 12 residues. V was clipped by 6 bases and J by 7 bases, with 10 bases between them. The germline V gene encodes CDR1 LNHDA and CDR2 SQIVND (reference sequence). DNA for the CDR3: TGTGCCAGTAGACCCATCGGGAATGAGCAGTTCTTC. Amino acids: CASRPIGNEQFF.

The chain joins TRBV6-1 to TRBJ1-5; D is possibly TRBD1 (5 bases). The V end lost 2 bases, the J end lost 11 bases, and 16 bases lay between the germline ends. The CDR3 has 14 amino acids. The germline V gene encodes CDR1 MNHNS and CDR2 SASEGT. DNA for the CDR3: TGTGCCAGCAGTGAACGTGTCTGGGGGGGGTCCCAGCATTTT. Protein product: CASSERVWGGSQHF.

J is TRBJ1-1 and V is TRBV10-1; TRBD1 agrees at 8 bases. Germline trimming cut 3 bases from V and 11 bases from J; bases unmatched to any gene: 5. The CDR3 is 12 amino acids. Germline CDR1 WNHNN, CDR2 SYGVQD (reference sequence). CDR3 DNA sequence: TGCGCCAGCAGTGAAGGGGACAGGAAGGCTTTCTTT. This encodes CASSEGDRKAFF.

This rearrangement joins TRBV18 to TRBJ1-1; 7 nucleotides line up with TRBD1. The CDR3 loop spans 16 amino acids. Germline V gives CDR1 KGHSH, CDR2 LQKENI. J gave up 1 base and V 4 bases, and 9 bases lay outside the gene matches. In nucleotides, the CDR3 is TGTGCCAGCTCACGCCTCCAGACAGGGACGAACACTGAAGCTTTCTTT. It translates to CASSRLQTGTNTEAFF.

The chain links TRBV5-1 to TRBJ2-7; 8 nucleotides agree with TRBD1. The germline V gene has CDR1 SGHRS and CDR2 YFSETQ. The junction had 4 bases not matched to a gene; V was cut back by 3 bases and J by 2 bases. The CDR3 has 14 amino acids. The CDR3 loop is CASSSLQGAYEQYF. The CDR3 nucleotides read TGCGCCAGCAGCTCCCTACAGGGGGCCTACGAGCAGTACTTC.

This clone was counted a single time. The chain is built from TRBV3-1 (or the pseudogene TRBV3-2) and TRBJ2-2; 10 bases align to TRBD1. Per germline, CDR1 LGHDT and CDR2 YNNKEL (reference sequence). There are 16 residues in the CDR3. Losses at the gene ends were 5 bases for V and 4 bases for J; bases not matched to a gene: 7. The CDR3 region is CASSLRQGASTGELFF. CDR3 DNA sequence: TGTGCCAGCAGCTTAAGACAGGGGGCCTCCACCGGGGAGCTGTTTTTT.

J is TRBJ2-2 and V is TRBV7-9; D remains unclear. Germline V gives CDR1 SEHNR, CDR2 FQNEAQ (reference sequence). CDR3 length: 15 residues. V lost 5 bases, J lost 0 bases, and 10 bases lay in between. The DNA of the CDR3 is TGTGCCAGCAGCGCGATAGCCGCGAACACCGGGGAGCTGTTTTTT. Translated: CASSAIAANTGELFF.

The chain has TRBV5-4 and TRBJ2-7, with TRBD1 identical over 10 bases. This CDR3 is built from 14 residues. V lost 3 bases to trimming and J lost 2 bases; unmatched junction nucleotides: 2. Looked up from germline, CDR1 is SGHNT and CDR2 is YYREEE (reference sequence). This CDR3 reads CASSSGQGAYEQYF. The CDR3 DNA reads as TGTGCCAGCAGCTCCGGACAGGGGGCCTACGAGCAGTACTTC. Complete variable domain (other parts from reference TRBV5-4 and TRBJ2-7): ETGVTQSPTHLIKTRGQQVTLRCSSQSGHNTVSWYQQALGQGPQFIFQYYREEENGRGNFPPRFSGLQFPNYSSELNVNALELDDSALYLCASSSGQGAYEQYFGPGTRLTVT.

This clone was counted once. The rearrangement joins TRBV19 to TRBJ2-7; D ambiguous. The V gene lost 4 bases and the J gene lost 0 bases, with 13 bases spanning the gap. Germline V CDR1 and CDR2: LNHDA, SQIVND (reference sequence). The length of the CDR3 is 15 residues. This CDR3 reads CASSRGLPSSYEQYF. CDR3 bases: TGTGCCAGTAGTAGAGGTCTGCCGAGCTCCTACGAGCAGTACTTC.

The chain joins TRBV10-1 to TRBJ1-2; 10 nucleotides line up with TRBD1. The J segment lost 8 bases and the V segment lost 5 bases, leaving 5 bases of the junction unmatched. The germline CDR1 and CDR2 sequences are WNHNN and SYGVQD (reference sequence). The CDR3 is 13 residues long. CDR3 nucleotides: TGCGCCAGCAGTCGAGGGACAGGGGACGGCTACACCTTC. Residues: CASSRGTGDGYTF.

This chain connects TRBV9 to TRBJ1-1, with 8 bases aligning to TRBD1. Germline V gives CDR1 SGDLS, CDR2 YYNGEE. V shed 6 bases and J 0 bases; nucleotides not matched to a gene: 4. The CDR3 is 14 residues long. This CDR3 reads CASTRTGLNTEAFF. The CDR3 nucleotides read TGTGCCAGCACCCGGACAGGGCTGAACACTGAAGCTTTCTTT.

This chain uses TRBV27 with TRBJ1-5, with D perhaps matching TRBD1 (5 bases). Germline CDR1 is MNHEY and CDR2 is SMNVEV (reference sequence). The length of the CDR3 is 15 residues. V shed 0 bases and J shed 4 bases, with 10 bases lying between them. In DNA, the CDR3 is TGTGCCAGCAGTTTATCTGGGGGGATGAATCAGCCCCAGCATTTT. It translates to CASSLSGGMNQPQHF.

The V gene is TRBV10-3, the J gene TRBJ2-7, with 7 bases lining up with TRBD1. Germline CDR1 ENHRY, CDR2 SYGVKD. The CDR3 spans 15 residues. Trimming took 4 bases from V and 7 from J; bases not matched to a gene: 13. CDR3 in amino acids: CAISALTGSGGEQYF. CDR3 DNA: TGTGCCATCAGTGCTTTGACAGGGTCCGGTGGGGAGCAGTACTTC.

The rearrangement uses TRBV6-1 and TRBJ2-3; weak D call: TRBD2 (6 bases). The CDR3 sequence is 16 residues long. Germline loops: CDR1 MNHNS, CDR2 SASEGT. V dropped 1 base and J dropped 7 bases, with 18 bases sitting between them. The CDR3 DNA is TGTGCCAGCAGTGAAGGTCCTAGCGTGGGAATTTATACGCAGTATTTT. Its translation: CASSEGPSVGIYTQYF.

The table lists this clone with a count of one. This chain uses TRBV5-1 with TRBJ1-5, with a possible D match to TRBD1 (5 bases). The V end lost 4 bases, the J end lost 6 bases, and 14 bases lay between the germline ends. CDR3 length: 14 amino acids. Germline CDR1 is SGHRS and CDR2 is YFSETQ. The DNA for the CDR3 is TGCGCCAGCAGCCTCGACAGAATGGGTCAGCCCCAGCATTTT. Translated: CASSLDRMGQPQHF.

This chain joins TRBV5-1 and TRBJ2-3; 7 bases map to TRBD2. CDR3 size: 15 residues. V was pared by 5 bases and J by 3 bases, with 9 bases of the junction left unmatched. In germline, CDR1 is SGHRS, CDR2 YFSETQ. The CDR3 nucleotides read TGCGCCAGCAGGAGACTAGCACCGGGGACAGATACGCAGTATTTT. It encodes CASRRLAPGTDTQYF. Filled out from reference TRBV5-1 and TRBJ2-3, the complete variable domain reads KAGVTQTPRYLIKTRGQQVTLSCSPISGHRSVSWYQQTPGQGLQFLFEYFSETQRNKGNFPGRFSGRQFSNSRSEMNVSTLELGDSALYLCASRRLAPGTDTQYFGPGTRLTVL.

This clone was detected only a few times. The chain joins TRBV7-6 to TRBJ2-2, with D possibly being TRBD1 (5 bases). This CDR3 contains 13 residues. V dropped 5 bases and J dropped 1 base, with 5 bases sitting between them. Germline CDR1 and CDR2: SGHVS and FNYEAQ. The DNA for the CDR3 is TGTGCCAGCAGCAGGGGGAACACCGGGGAGCTGTTTTTT. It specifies CASSRGNTGELFF.

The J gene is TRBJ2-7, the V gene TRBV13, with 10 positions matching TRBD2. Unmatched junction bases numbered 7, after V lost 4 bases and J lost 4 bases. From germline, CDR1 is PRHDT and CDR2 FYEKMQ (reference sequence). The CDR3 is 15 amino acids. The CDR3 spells CASSSGTSENYEQYF. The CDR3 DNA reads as TGTGCCAGCAGCTCCGGGACTAGCGAAAATTACGAGCAGTACTTC.

As DNA, the CDR3 is TGTGCTAGTGGTTTGGCCCAGGGACAGGGTTACAATGAGCAGTTCTTC. Protein product: CASGLAQGQGYNEQFF. The V and J genes are TRBV12-5 and TRBJ2-1; the match to TRBD1 covers 9 bases. Trimming removed 1 base from V and 4 bases from J; junction bases left unmatched: 5. Germline-derived CDR1 and CDR2 are LGHNT and FRNRAP. The CDR3 totals 16 residues.

CDR3 protein: CASIGTGENSPLHF. The CDR3 DNA follows: TGTGCCAGCATTGGGACAGGGGAAAATTCACCCCTCCACTTT. The chain carries TRBV28 and TRBJ1-6; 10 bases match TRBD1. The CDR3 has 14 residues. Germline V gene sequence: CDR1 MDHEN, CDR2 SYDVKM. V shed 7 bases, J shed 7 bases, and the junction held 4 bases outside the gene matches.

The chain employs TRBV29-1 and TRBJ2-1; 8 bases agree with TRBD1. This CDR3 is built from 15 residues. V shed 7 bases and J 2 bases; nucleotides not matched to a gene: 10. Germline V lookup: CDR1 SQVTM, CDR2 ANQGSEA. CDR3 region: CSAQPRDRPYNEQFF. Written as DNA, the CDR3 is TGCAGCGCCCAACCCCGGGACAGGCCCTACAATGAGCAGTTCTTC.